This T cell receptor beta chain was sequenced in a study of T cells in Graves' hyperthyroidism and ophthalmopathy. The investigators amplified TCR beta CDR3 regions from RNA transcripts. The TCR CDR3 first-round RT-PCR relied on the HTBI primer set. One entry per CDR3 protein results from TCRdb running MiXCR on the multiplex PCR reads. This table holds approximately 400,000 distinct CDR3 sequences, about 18% found once. In this sample, this clonotype turned up many times. What it recognizes is unknown. There are 14 residues in the CDR3. V was shortened by 4 bases and J by 5 bases, with 15 bases between the two germline ends. Germline V gene sequence: CDR1 MNHEY, CDR2 SVGAGI. Whole-study results and caveats: Among clonotypes expanded in thyroid above 0.001, most were also found in blood.

The receptor was derived from a woman between 18 and 29 years old with Graves' hyperthyroidism. The sequencing input was blood. The chain links TRBV6-5 to TRBJ2-7; a weak D match, TRBD2 (6 bases). The CDR3 here is CASSWGTPNDEQYF. The CDR3 region has the DNA TGTGCCAGCAGTTGGGGGACTCCAAACGACGAGCAGTACTTC.